The 13 T cell receptor beta chains below all came from one sample that was sequenced in a study of cytomegalovirus exposure and HLA in healthy donors. Primers: 60 Vbeta forward and 13 Jbeta reverse. Clones were sequenced by immunoSEQ multiplex PCR, and TCRdb holds only the in-frame ones, with some missing. In the table there are roughly 200,000 clones, 70% of which are singletons. The sequenced sample was PBMCs. These receptors were collected from a man in his forties in good health and CMV-seropositive.

V usage is TRBV11-2 and J usage is TRBJ1-4; D is unclear. There are 15 residues in the CDR3. Trimming stripped 4 bases from V and 5 bases from J, with 14 bases between. Germline V gives CDR1 SGHAT, CDR2 FQNNGV. The CDR3 here is CASSSYRDPNEKLFF. The CDR3, as DNA: TGTGCCAGCAGCTCTTACCGGGATCCGAATGAAAAACTGTTTTTT.

This clone showed up just once. The chain recombines TRBV29-1 with TRBJ1-3; 9 bases are a match to TRBD1. The CDR3 loop spans 14 amino acids. The J segment lost 4 bases and the V segment lost 6 bases, leaving 7 bases of the junction unmatched. CDR1 and CDR2 (germline): SQVTM, ANQGSEA. CDR3 DNA sequence: TGCAGCGTCCCTAACAGGGGGCAAGGAAACACCATATATTTT. It translates to CSVPNRGQGNTIYF. Full variable domain (missing parts from reference TRBV29-1 and TRBJ1-3): SAVISQKPSRDICQRGTSLTIQCQVDSQVTMMFWYRQQPGQSLTLIATANQGSEATYESGFVIDKFPISRPNLTFSTLTVSNMSPEDSSIYLCSVPNRGQGNTIYFGEGSWLTVV.

This clone was picked up a small number of times. The chain carries TRBV4-1 and TRBJ1-3; D gene unclear. The germline V gene has CDR1 MGHRA and CDR2 YSYEKL. The CDR3 consists of 15 residues. V lost 0 bases to trimming and J lost 4 bases, with 10 bases between them. Here the CDR3 reads CASSQEETAGNTIYF. CDR3 nucleotides: TGCGCCAGCAGCCAAGAGGAAACAGCCGGAAACACCATATATTTT.

A few counts support this clone. The gene calls are TRBV10-3 and TRBJ2-5; D may be TRBD1 (5 bases). Germline-derived CDR1 and CDR2 are ENHRY and SYGVKD. Trimming stripped 4 bases from V and 5 bases from J, with 17 bases between. The length of the CDR3 is 15 residues. CDR3 nucleotides: TGTGCCATCAGTGGAGTCCCACAGGCGAGGGAGACCCAGTACTTC. Its translation is CAISGVPQARETQYF.

The rearrangement joins TRBV27 to TRBJ2-5, with 8 bases matching TRBD2. The V gene end was trimmed by 5 bases and the J gene end by 4 bases; junction bases not matched to a gene: 15. The CDR3 has 17 amino acids. Germline V lookup: CDR1 MNHEY, CDR2 SMNVEV (reference sequence). CDR3: CASSPPPGTSPSETQYF. DNA of the CDR3: TGTGCCAGCAGTCCCCCCCCGGGGACTAGTCCTTCAGAGACCCAGTACTTC.

The V call is TRBV18, the J call TRBJ1-2; TRBD1 might be the D (5 bases). The CDR3 consists of 14 residues. Germline CDR1 KGHSH, CDR2 LQKENI. V lost 0 bases to trimming and J lost 6 bases, with 11 bases between them. CDR3 nucleotides: TGTGCCAGCTCACCACCAGGGGCGCGAAATGGCTACACCTTC. This sequence encodes CASSPPGARNGYTF.

This clone was seen just once. V and J are TRBV27 and TRBJ1-4; 7 positions agree with TRBD1. The CDR3 has 13 residues. The V gene's germline CDR1 is MNHEY and CDR2 SMNVEV (reference sequence). V lost 2 bases and J lost 13; bases outside the gene matches: 7. The CDR3 protein is CASSLTGATRLFF. The DNA for the CDR3 is TGTGCCAGCAGTTTAACAGGGGCTACACGACTGTTTTTT.

V gene TRBV10-1 combines with J gene TRBJ2-7, with TRBD1 matching over 7 bases. The CDR3 sequence is 13 residues long. Germline V gene data show CDR1 as WNHNN and CDR2 as SYGVQD (reference sequence). With V trimmed by 2 bases and J by 5 bases, 3 bases remained unmatched. The CDR3 protein is CASSEGTADEQYF. The CDR3 nucleotides are TGCGCCAGCAGTGAGGGGACAGCCGACGAGCAGTACTTC.

For this clone: A read error may account for a junction end that differs from germline. CDR3 DNA sequence: TGCGCTAGCAGCTTGGACGCGACAGTAAACTATGGCTACACCTTC. It codes for CASSLDATVNYGYTF. The V gene is TRBV5-1, the J gene TRBJ1-2; perhaps TRBD1 as D (5 bases). Germline values: CDR1 SGHRS, CDR2 YFSETQ. This CDR3 region has 15 residues.

The chain uses TRBV2 and TRBJ1-2; a possible D gene is TRBD1 (5 bases). Looked up from germline, CDR1 is SNHLY and CDR2 is FYNNEI. Trimming took off 0 bases at V and 8 bases at J, with 13 bases between the two ends. This CDR3 has 14 residues. The DNA for the CDR3 is TGTGCCAGCAGTGAAGCGCAGGGCGAGGACGGCTACACCTTC. It codes for CASSEAQGEDGYTF. Complete variable domain (other parts from reference TRBV2 and TRBJ1-2): EPEVTQTPSHQVTQMGQEVILRCVPISNHLYFYWYRQILGQKVEFLVSFYNNEISEKSEIFDDQFSVERPDGSNFTLKIRSTKLEDSAMYFCASSEAQGEDGYTFGSGTRLTVV.

V gene TRBV6-5 combines with J gene TRBJ1-1; D remains unclear. CDR1 is MNHEY, CDR2 SVGAGI, per germline. The CDR3 covers 13 residues. Deletions cut 4 bases from V and 1 base from J, with 7 bases between. CDR3 amino acids: CASSFSENTEAFF. The CDR3 DNA is TGTGCCAGCAGTTTTAGTGAGAACACTGAAGCTTTCTTT.

The chain links TRBV18 to TRBJ1-2; TRBD1 might be the D (5 bases). The V gene lost 3 bases and the J gene lost 4 bases, with 12 bases spanning the gap. Germline assignment: CDR1 KGHSH and CDR2 LQKENI. The CDR3 length is 14 residues. The CDR3 nucleotides read TGTGCCAGCTCACCTTTAGGGGATACCTATGGCTACACCTTC. Encoded protein: CASSPLGDTYGYTF.

V gene TRBV4-1 combines with J gene TRBJ1-5, with D possibly matching TRBD1 (6 bases). V was cut by 0 bases and J by 3 bases, with 12 bases left in between. This CDR3 comprises 16 residues. Germline CDR1 reads MGHRA; CDR2 reads YSYEKL. In nucleotides, the CDR3 is TGCGCCAGCAGCCAAGAAGGGGGTAAGACCAATCAGCCCCAGCATTTT. It specifies CASSQEGGKTNQPQHF.